One TCR beta chain is described in this entry. The antigen remains unidentified. Under the authors' procedure: A productive frequency of 2.59 x 10-5 was the lowest detectable. Libraries were prepared by immunoSEQ multiplex PCR; TCRdb keeps only in-frame clonotypes and omits some of them. Clonal size and the V and J genes are those of that table, whereas D and trimming came from the DNA. This sample has around 30,000 clones, with about 70% found just once. The record originates from a study of STAT5B mutations in CD4+ large granular lymphocyte leukemia. The V and J ends lost 3 bases and 4 bases, in that order; junction bases with no gene match: 16. The CDR3 totals 18 residues. Germline lookup yields CDR1 ENHRY and CDR2 SYGVKD. Study results and limitations: Without putative leukemic clones, patient CD4-sorted repertoires remained more clonal than healthy CD4+ repertoires. 8/27 top patient clones versus 2/35 control clones were TRBV06-family.

The chain links TRBV10-3 to TRBJ2-3; 7 bases fit TRBD2. Specimen: CD4+ T cells from blood buffy coats. The sequence was obtained from a human donor in good health. The CDR3 reads CAISDNPGGRVSSDTQYF. Written as DNA, the CDR3 is TGTGCCATCAGTGACAATCCCGGAGGGAGGGTTTCTTCAGATACGCAGTATTTT.